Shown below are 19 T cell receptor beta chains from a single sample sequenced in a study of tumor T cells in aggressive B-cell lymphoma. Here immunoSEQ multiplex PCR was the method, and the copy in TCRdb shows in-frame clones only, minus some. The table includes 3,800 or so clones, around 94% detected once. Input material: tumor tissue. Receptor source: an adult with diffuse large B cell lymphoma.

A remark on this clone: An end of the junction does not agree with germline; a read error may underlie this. The CDR3 coding sequence is TGTGCCAGCAGCTCCGGTTGGGGTACTGGGGCCAATGTCCTGACTTTC. It codes for CASSSGWGTGANVLTF. The chain recombines TRBV5-6 with TRBJ2-6; maybe TRBD1 (5 bases). CDR1 is SGHDT and CDR2 is YYEEEE in the germline V gene. The CDR3 is 16 amino acids.

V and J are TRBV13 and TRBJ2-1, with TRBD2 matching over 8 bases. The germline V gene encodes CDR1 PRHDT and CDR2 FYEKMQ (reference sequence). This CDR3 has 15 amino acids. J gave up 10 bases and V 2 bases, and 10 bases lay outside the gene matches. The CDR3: CASSLTAGVLHEQFF. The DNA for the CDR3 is TGTGCCAGCAGCTTAACAGCGGGAGTACTCCACGAGCAGTTCTTC.

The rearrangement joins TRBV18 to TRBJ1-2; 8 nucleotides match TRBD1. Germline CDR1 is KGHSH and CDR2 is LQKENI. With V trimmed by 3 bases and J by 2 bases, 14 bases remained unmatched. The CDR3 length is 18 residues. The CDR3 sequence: CASSPYRDRGQTNYGYTF. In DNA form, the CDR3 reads TGTGCCAGCTCACCCTATCGAGACAGGGGACAAACGAACTATGGCTACACCTTC.

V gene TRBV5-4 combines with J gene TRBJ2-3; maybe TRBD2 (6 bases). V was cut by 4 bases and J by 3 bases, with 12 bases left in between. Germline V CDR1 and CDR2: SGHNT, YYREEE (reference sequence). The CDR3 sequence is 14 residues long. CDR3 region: CASSVGGLTDTQYF. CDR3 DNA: TGTGCCAGCAGCGTTGGAGGGTTGACAGATACGCAGTATTTT.

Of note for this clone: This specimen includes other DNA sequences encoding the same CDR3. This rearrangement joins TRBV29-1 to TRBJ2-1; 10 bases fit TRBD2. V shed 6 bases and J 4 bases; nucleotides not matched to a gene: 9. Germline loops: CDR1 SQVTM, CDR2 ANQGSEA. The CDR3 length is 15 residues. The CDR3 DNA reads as TGCAGCGTGGGGGGAACTAGCGGGATTTACAATGAGCAGTTCTTC. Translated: CSVGGTSGIYNEQFF.

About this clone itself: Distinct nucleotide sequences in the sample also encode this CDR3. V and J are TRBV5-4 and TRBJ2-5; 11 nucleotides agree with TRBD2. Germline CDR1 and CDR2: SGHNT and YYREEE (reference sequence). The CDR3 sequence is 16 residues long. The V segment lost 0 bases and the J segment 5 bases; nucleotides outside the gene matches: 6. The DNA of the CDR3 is TGTGCCAGCAGCTTGGGACTAGCGGGACTGGGGGAGACCCAGTACTTC. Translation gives CASSLGLAGLGETQYF.

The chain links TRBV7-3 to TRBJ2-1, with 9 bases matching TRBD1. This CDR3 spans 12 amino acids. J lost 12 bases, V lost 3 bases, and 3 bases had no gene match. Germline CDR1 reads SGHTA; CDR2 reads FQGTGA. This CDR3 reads CASSLTGGRQFF. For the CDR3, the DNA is TGTGCCAGCAGCTTGACAGGGGGGAGGCAGTTCTTC.

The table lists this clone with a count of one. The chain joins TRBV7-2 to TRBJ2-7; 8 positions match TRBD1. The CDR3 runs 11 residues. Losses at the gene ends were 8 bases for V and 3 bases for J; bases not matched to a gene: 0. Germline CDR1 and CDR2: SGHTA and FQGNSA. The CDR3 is CASGQGYEQYF. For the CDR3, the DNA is TGTGCCAGCGGACAGGGCTACGAGCAGTACTTC. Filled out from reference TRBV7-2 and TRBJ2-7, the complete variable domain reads GAGVSQSPSNKVTEKGKDVELRCDPISGHTALYWYRQSLGQGLEFLIYFQGNSAPDKSGLPSDRFSAERTGGSVSTLTIQRTQQEDSAVYLCASGQGYEQYFGPGTRLTVT.

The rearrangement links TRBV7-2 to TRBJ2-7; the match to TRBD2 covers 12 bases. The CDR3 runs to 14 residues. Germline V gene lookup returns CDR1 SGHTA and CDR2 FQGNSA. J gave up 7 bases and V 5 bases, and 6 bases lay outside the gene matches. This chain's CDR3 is CASSLTSGSGEQYF. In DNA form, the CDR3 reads TGTGCCAGCAGCCTGACTAGCGGGAGCGGTGAGCAGTACTTC. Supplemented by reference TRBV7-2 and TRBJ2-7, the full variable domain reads GAGVSQSPSNKVTEKGKDVELRCDPISGHTALYWYRQSLGQGLEFLIYFQGNSAPDKSGLPSDRFSAERTGGSVSTLTIQRTQQEDSAVYLCASSLTSGSGEQYFGPGTRLTVT.

The CDR3 loop is CASSYSGAPNEQFF. The DNA for the CDR3 is TGTGCCAGCAGCTATTCAGGGGCGCCGAATGAGCAGTTCTTC. The chain has TRBV5-5 and TRBJ2-1; TRBD1 might be the D (6 bases). Trimming took 3 bases from V and 7 from J, leaving 14 bases between them. This CDR3 has 14 amino acids. Germline V lookup: CDR1 SGHKS, CDR2 YYEKEE (reference sequence).

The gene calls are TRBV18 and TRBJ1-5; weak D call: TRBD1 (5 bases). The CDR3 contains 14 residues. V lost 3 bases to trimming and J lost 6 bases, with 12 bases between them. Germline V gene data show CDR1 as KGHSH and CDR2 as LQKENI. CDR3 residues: CASSPNVQGQPQHF. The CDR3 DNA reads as TGTGCCAGCTCACCTAACGTCCAGGGTCAGCCCCAGCATTTT.

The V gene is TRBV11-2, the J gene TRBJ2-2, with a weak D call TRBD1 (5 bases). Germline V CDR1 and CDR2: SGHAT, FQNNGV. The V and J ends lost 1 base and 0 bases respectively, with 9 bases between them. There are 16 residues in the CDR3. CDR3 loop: CASSLAAGPNTGELFF. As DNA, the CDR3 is TGTGCCAGCAGCTTAGCGGCAGGGCCGAACACCGGGGAGCTGTTTTTT.

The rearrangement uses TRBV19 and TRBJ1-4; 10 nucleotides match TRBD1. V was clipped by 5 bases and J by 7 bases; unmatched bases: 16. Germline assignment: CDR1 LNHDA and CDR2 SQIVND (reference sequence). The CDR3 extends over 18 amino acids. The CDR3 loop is CASSSPWGQGRVPEKLFF. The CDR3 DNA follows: TGTGCCAGTAGTTCACCCTGGGGACAGGGGAGAGTTCCTGAAAAACTGTTTTTT. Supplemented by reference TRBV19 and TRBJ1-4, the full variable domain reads DGGITQSPKYLFRKEGQNVTLSCEQNLNHDAMYWYRQDPGQGLRLIYYSQIVNDFQKGDIAEGYSVSREKKESFPLTVTSAQKNPTAFYLCASSSPWGQGRVPEKLFFGSGTQLSVL.

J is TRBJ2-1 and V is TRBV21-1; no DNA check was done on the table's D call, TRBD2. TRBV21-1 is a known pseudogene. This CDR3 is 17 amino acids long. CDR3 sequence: CASRINVATPSDNEQFF. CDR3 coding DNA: TGTGCCAGCAGAATAAACGTAGCTACACCATCCGACAATGAGCAGTTCTTC.

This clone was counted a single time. Here the CDR3 reads CASSQDGGGRGDTQYF. CDR3 coding DNA: TGCGCCAGCAGCCAAGATGGGGGGGGCAGGGGAGATACGCAGTATTTT. V usage is TRBV4-1 and J usage is TRBJ2-3; TRBD2 might be the D (7 bases). Looked up from germline, CDR1 is MGHRA and CDR2 is YSYEKL. Trimming shortened V by 0 bases and J by 5 bases, and 15 bases separated the two germline ends. The CDR3 spans 16 residues.

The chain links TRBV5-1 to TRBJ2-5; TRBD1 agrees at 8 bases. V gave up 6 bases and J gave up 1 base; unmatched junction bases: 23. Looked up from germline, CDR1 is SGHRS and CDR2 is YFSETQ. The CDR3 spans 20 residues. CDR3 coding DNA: TGCGCCAGCACCCCCCTCTGGGGCAGGGGGCGTTGGGTCCCCCAAGAGACCCAGTACTTC. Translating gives CASTPLWGRGRWVPQETQYF.

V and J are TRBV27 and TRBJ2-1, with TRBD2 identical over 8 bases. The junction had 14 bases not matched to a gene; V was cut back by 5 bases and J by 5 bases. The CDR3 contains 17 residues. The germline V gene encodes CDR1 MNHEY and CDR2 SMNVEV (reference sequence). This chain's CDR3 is CASSPRSGVLIHNEQFF. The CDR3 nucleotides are TGTGCCAGCAGTCCCCGTAGCGGGGTGCTGATACACAATGAGCAGTTCTTC.

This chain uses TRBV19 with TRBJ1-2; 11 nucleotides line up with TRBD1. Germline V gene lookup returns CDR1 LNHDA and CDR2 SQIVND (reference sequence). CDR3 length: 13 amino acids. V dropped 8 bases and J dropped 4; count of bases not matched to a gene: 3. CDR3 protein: CASRDRGSYGYTF. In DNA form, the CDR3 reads TGTGCCAGTCGGGACAGGGGGAGCTATGGCTACACCTTC. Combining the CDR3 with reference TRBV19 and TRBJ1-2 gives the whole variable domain DGGITQSPKYLFRKEGQNVTLSCEQNLNHDAMYWYRQDPGQGLRLIYYSQIVNDFQKGDIAEGYSVSREKKESFPLTVTSAQKNPTAFYLCASRDRGSYGYTFGSGTRLTVV.

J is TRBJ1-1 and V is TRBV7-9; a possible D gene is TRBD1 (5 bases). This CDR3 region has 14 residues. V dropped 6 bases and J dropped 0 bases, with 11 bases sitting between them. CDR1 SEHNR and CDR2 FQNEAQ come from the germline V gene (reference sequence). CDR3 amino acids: CASRRDALNTEAFF. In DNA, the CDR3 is TGTGCCAGCAGGCGGGACGCACTGAACACTGAAGCTTTCTTT. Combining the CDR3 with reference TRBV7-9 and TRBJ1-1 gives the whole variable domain DTGVSQNPRHKITKRGQNVTFRCDPISEHNRLYWYRQTLGQGPEFLTYFQNEAQLEKSRLLSDRFSAERPKGSFSTLEIQRTEQGDSAMYLCASRRDALNTEAFFGQGTRLTVV.